A single sample gave rise to the 8 T cell receptor beta chains below, sequenced in a study of blood T cell repertoires in COVID-19 (dated by TCRdb to 2019 to 2021). The library was generated by the immunoSEQ multiplex PCR assay. Sourced from immuneACCESS, this table was stored by TCRdb with only in-frame sequences that have V and J called. A share of the clones is absent; for the studies checked, an unresolved V gene accounts for under half, and the remainder has no known explanation. The sample records 95,000 to 150,000 clones, about nine tenths of which are singletons. Together, the top ten hold almost 4.5% of the sample. Sequenced sample: peripheral blood. All receptors come from a man between 40 and 49 years old with acute or convalescent COVID-19.

Many counts were recorded for this clone. The chain carries TRBV7-9 and TRBJ2-3, with TRBD2 matching over 10 bases. The CDR3 consists of 15 residues. Germline V lookup: CDR1 SEHNR, CDR2 FQNEAQ (reference sequence). Unmatched junction bases numbered 4, after V lost 5 bases and J lost 2 bases. In nucleotides, the CDR3 is TGTGCCAGCAGCCGCAGCGGGAGGGCCACAGATACGCAGTATTTT. Its translation is CASSRSGRATDTQYF.

The CDR3: CAWSGQGAHYGYTF. The CDR3 coding sequence is TGTGCCTGGAGTGGACAGGGGGCGCATTATGGCTACACCTTC. This chain uses TRBV30 with TRBJ1-2; 10 bases agree with TRBD1. Germline loops: CDR1 GTSNPN, CDR2 SVGIG (reference sequence). The CDR3 spans 14 residues. V dropped 1 base and J dropped 5; count of bases not matched to a gene: 4.

The chain uses TRBV5-6 and TRBJ2-1; D is perhaps TRBD1 (5 bases). This CDR3 spans 15 amino acids. Germline V gene sequence: CDR1 SGHDT, CDR2 YYEEEE. V gave up 1 base and J gave up 7 bases, with 15 bases separating them. The CDR3 bases are TGTGCCAGCAGCTTGACAGTCAGGGCAGAAAATGAGCAGTTCTTC. Its protein product is CASSLTVRAENEQFF.

The V call is TRBV6-2 or TRBV6-3, the J call TRBJ1-2; D call uncertain. Germline V CDR1 and CDR2: MNHEY, SVGEGT. Trimming stripped 2 bases from V and 3 bases from J, with 4 bases between. This CDR3 is 12 amino acids long. The CDR3 region has the DNA TGTGCCAGCAGTTACAGAGACTATGGCTACACCTTC. This gives the protein CASSYRDYGYTF.

CDR3 bases: TGTGCCAGCAGCCAAGCGGGACTCCAGGATGGCTACACCTTC. It encodes CASSQAGLQDGYTF. The chain joins TRBV4-2 to TRBJ1-2, with D perhaps matching TRBD1 (5 bases). This CDR3 comprises 14 residues. Germline V CDR1 and CDR2: LGHNA, YNFKEQ. Trimming took 1 base from V and 6 from J, leaving 12 bases between them.

This chain connects TRBV5-1 to TRBJ1-1, with D unclear. CDR1 SGHRS and CDR2 YFSETQ come from the germline V gene. Trimming cost V 0 bases and J 8 bases, with 14 bases left between them. CDR3 size: 14 residues. In DNA form, the CDR3 reads TGCGCCAGCAGCTTGGCGAGTGCAAAATCCGAAGCTTTCTTT. Translating it yields CASSLASAKSEAFF. Drawing the rest from reference TRBV5-1 and TRBJ1-1, the complete variable domain is KAGVTQTPRYLIKTRGQQVTLSCSPISGHRSVSWYQQTPGQGLQFLFEYFSETQRNKGNFPGRFSGRQFSNSRSEMNVSTLELGDSALYLCASSLASAKSEAFFGQGTRLTVV.

V usage is TRBV2 and J usage is TRBJ1-6; a possible D gene is TRBD1 (6 bases). From germline, CDR1 is SNHLY and CDR2 FYNNEI. The CDR3 is made up of 15 amino acids. Trimming removed 3 bases from V and 6 bases from J, with 12 bases in between. CDR3 protein: CASSERVDSNSPLHF. CDR3 DNA sequence: TGTGCCAGCAGTGAGAGGGTGGACAGTAATTCACCCCTCCACTTT. The full variable domain, its missing parts supplied by reference TRBV2 and TRBJ1-6, is EPEVTQTPSHQVTQMGQEVILRCVPISNHLYFYWYRQILGQKVEFLVSFYNNEISEKSEIFDDQFSVERPDGSNFTLKIRSTKLEDSAMYFCASSERVDSNSPLHFGNGTRLTVT.

This rearrangement joins TRBV7-9 to TRBJ1-5; no definite D call. Deletions cut 1 base from V and 6 bases from J, with 10 bases between. This CDR3 comprises 14 residues. CDR1 is SEHNR, CDR2 FQNEAQ, per germline (reference sequence). The DNA of the CDR3 is TGTGCCAGCAGCTTAGATTTCACTACTCAGCCCCAGCATTTT. Protein: CASSLDFTTQPQHF. The whole variable domain, remainder taken from reference TRBV7-9 and TRBJ1-5, is DTGVSQNPRHKITKRGQNVTFRCDPISEHNRLYWYRQTLGQGPEFLTYFQNEAQLEKSRLLSDRFSAERPKGSFSTLEIQRTEQGDSAMYLCASSLDFTTQPQHFGDGTRLSIL.